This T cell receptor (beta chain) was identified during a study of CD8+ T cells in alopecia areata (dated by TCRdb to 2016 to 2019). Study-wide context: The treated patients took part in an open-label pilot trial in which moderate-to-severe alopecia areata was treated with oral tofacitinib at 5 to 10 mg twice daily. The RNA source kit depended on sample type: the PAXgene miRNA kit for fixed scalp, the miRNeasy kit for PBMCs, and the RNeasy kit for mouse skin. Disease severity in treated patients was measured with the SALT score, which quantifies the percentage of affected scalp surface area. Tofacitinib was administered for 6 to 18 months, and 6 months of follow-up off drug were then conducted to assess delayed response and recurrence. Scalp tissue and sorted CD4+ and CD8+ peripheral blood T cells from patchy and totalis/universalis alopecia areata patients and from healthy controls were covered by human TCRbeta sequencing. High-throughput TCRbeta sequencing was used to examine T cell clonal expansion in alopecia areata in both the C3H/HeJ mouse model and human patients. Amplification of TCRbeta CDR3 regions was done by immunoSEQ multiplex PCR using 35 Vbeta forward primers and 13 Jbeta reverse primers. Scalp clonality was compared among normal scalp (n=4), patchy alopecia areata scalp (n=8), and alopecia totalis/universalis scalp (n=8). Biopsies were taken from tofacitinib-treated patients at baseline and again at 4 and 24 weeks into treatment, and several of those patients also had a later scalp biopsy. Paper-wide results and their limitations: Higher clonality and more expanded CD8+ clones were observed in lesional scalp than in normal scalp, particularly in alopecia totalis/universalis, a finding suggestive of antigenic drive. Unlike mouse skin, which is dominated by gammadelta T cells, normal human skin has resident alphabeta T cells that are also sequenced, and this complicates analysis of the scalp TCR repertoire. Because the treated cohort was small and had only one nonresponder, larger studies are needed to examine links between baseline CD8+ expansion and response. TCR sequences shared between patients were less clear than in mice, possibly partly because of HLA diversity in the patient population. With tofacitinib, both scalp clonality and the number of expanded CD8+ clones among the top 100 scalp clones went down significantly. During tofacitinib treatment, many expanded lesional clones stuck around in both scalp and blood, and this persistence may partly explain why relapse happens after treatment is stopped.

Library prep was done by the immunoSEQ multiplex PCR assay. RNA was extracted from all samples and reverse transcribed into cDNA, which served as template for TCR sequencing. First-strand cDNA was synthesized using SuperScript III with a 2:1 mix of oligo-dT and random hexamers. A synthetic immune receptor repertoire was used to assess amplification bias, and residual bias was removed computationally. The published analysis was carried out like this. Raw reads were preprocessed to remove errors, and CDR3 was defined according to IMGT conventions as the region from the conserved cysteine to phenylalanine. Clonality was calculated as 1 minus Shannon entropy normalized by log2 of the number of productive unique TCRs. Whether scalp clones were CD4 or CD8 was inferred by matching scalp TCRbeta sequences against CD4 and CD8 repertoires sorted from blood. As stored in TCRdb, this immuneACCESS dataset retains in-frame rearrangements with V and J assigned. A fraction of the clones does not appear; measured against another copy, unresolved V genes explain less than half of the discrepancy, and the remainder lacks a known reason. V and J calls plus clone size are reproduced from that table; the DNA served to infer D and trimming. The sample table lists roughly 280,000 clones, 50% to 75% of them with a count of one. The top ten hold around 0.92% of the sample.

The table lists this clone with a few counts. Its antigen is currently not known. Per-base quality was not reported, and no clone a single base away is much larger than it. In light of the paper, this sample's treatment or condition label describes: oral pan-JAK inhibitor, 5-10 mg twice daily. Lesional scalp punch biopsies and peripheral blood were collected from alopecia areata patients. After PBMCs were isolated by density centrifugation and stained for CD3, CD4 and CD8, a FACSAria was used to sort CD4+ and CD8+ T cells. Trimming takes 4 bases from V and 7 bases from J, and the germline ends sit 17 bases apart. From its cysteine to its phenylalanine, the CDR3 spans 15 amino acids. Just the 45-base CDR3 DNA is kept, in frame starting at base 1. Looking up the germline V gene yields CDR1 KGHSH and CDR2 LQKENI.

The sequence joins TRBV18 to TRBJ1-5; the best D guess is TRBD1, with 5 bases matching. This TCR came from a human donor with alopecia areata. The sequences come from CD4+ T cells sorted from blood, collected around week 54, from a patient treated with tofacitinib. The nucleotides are TGTGCCAGCTCACGAGAGCACGGGGGTAACCAGCCCCAGCATTTT. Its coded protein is CASSREHGGNQPQHF. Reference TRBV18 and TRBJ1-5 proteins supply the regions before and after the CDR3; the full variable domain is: NAGVMQNPRHLVRRRGQEARLRCSPMKGHSHVYWYRQLPEEGLKFMVYLQKENIIDESGMPKERFSAEFPKEGPSILRIQQVVRGDSAAYFCASSREHGGNQPQHFGDGTRLSIL.